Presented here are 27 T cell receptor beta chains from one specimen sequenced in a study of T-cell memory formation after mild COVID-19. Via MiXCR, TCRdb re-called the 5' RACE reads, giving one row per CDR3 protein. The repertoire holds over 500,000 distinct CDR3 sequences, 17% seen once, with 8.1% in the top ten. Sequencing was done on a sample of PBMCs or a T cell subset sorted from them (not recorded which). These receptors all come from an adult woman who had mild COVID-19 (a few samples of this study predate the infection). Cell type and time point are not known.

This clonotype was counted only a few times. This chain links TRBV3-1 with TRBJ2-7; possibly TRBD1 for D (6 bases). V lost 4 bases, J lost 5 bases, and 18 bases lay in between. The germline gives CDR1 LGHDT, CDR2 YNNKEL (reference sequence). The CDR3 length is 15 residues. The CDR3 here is CASSPTSGGRDEQYF. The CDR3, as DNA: TGTGCCAGCAGCCCTACAAGTGGGGGCCGAGACGAGCAGTACTTC.

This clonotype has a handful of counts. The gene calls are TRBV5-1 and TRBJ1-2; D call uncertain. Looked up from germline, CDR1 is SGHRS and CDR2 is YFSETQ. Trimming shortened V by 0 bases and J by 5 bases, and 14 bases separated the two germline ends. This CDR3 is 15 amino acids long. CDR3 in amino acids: CASSLALGSSYGYTF. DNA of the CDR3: TGCGCCAGCAGCTTGGCATTAGGTTCTTCGTATGGCTACACCTTC.

The CDR3, as DNA: TGCAGTGCTAGCGCCCCGAGTCACTACAATGAGCAGTTCTTC. Translating it yields CSASAPSHYNEQFF. The rearrangement joins TRBV20-1 to TRBJ2-1; D remains unclear. The CDR3 sequence is 14 residues long. Trimming stripped 3 bases from V and 3 bases from J, with 12 bases between. The germline V gene encodes CDR1 DFQATT and CDR2 SNEGSKA (reference sequence).

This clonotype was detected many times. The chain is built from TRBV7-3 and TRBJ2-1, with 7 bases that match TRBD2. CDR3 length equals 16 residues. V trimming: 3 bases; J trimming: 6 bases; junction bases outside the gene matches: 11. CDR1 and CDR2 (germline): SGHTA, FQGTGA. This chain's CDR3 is CASSLAPAGVSNEQFF. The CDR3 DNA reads TGTGCCAGCAGCTTGGCCCCGGCGGGAGTCAGCAATGAGCAGTTCTTC.

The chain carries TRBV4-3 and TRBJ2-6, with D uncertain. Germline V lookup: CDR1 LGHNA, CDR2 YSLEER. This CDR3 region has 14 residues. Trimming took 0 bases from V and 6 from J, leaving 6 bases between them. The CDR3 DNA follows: TGCGCCAGCAGCCAAGATCGGTCGGCCAACGTCCTGACTTTC. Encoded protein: CASSQDRSANVLTF.

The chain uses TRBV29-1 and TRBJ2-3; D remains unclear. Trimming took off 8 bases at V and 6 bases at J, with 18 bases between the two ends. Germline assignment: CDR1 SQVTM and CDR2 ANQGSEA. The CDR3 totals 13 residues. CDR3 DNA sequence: TGCAGCATTGGCCGGGCTACAGACGATACGCAGTATTTT. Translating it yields CSIGRATDDTQYF.

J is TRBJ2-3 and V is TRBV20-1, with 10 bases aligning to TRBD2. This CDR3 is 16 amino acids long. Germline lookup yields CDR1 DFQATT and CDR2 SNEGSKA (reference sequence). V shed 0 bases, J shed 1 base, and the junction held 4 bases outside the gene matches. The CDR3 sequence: CSARDMGTSGTDTQYF. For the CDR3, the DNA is TGCAGTGCTAGAGATATGGGGACTAGCGGCACAGATACGCAGTATTTT.

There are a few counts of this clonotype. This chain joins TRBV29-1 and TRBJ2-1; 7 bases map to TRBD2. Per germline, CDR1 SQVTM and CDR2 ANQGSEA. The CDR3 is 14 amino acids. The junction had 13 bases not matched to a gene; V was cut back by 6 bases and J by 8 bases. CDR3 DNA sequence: TGCAGCGTCGGGGGGACCTATACGGACCATGAGCAGTTCTTC. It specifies CSVGGTYTDHEQFF.

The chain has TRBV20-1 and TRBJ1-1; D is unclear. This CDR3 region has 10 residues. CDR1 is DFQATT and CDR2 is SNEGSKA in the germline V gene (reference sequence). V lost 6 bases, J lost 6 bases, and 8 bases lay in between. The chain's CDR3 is CSAILAEAFF. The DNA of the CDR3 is TGCAGTGCGATCCTCGCTGAAGCTTTCTTT.

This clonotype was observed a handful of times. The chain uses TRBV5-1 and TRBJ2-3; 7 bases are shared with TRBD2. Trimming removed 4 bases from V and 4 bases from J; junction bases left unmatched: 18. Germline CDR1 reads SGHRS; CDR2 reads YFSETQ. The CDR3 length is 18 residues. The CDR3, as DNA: TGCGCCAGCAGCCGATCTCCCCCCGGTTGGGAGGGTGCAGATACGCAGTATTTT. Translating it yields CASSRSPPGWEGADTQYF.

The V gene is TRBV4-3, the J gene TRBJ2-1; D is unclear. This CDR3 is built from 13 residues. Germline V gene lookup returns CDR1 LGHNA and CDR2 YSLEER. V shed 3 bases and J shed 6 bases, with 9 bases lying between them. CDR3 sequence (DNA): TGCGCCAGCAGCCAGTCCACAAGCAATGAGCAGTTCTTC. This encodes CASSQSTSNEQFF.

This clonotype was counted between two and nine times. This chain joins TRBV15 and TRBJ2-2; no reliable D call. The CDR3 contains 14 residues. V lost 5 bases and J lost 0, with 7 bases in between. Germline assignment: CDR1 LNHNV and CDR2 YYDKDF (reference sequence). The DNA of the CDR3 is TGTGCCACCAGCGACACCTCGAACACCGGGGAGCTGTTTTTT. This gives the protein CATSDTSNTGELFF.

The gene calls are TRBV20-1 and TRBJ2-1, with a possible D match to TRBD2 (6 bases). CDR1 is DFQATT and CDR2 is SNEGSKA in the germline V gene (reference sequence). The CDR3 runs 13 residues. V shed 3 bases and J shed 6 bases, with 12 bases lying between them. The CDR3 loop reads CSARFTSSNEQFF. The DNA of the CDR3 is TGCAGTGCTAGGTTCACTAGCAGCAATGAGCAGTTCTTC.

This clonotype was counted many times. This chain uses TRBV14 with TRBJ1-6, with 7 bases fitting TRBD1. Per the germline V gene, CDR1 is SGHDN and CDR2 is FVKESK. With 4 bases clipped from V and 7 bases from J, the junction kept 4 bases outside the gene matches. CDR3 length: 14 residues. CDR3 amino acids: CASSRDRGNSPLHF. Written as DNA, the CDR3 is TGTGCCAGCAGCCGGGACAGAGGAAATTCACCCCTCCACTTT.

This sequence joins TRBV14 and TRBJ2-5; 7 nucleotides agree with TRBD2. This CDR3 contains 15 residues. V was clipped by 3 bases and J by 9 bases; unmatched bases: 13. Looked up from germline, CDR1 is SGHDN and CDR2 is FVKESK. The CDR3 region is CASSHPRAGRGPQYF. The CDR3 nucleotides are TGTGCCAGCAGCCACCCCCGAGCGGGGAGGGGACCCCAGTACTTC.

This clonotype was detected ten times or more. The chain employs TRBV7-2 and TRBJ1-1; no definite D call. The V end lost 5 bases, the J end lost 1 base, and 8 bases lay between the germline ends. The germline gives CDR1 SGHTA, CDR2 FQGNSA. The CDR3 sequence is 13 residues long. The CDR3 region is CASSIDWNTEAFF. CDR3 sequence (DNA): TGTGCCAGCAGCATCGACTGGAACACTGAAGCTTTCTTT. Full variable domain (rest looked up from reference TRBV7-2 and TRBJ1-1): GAGVSQSPSNKVTEKGKDVELRCDPISGHTALYWYRQSLGQGLEFLIYFQGNSAPDKSGLPSDRFSAERTGGSVSTLTIQRTQQEDSAVYLCASSIDWNTEAFFGQGTRLTVV.

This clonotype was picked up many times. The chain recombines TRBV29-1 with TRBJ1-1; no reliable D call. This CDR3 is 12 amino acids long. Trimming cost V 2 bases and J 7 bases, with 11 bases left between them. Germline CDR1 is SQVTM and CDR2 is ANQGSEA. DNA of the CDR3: TGCAGCGTTGAATCCGCCGGGATTGAAGCTTTCTTT. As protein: CSVESAGIEAFF.

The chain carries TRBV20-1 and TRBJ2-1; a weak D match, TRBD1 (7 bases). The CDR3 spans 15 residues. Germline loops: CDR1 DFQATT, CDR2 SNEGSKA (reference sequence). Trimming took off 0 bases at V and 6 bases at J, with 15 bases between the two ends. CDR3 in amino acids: CSARDWAGGSNEQFF. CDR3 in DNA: TGCAGTGCTAGAGATTGGGCAGGGGGGTCCAATGAGCAGTTCTTC.

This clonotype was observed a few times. DNA of the CDR3: TGCAGTGCTGCCCGACAGGGCTATAGCAATCAGCCCCAGCATTTT. The encoded protein is CSAARQGYSNQPQHF. This rearrangement joins TRBV20-1 to TRBJ1-5, with 7 bases lining up with TRBD1. V lost 5 bases, J lost 0 bases, and 7 bases stayed unmatched. The CDR3 length is 15 residues. CDR1 and CDR2 from the germline V gene are DFQATT and SNEGSKA (reference sequence).

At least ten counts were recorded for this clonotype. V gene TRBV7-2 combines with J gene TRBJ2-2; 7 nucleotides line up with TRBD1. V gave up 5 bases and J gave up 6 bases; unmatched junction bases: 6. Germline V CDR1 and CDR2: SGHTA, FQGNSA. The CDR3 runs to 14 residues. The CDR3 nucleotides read TGTGCCAGCAGCCCATACAGGGGACCCGGGGAGCTGTTTTTT. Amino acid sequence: CASSPYRGPGELFF. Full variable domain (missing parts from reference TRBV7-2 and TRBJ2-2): GAGVSQSPSNKVTEKGKDVELRCDPISGHTALYWYRQSLGQGLEFLIYFQGNSAPDKSGLPSDRFSAERTGGSVSTLTIQRTQQEDSAVYLCASSPYRGPGELFFGEGSRLTVL.

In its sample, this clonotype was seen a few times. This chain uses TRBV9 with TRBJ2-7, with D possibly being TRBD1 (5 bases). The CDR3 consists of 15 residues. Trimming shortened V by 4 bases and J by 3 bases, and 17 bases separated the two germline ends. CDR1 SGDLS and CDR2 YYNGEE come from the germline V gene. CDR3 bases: TGTGCCAGCAGCCTAGGGGAAGGGTCGTTCTACGAGCAGTACTTC. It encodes CASSLGEGSFYEQYF. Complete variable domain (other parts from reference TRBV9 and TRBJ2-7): DSGVTQTPKHLITATGQRVTLRCSPRSGDLSVYWYQQSLDQGLQFLIQYYNGEERAKGNILERFSAQQFPDLHSELNLSSLELGDSALYFCASSLGEGSFYEQYFGPGTRLTVT.

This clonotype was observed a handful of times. This chain's CDR3 is CSAKQGEGRNYEQYF. Here the CDR3 DNA reads TGCAGTGCTAAACAGGGGGAGGGGAGAAACTACGAGCAGTACTTC. The genes are TRBV20-1 and TRBJ2-7, with D perhaps TRBD1 (8 bases). The V gene lost 4 bases and the J gene lost 3 bases, with 19 bases spanning the gap. There are 15 residues in the CDR3. CDR1 and CDR2 from the germline V gene are DFQATT and SNEGSKA (reference sequence).

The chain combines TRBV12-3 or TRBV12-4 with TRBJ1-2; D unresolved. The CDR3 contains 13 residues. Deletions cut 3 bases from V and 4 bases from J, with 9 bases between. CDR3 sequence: CASSFGFFYGYTF. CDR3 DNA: TGTGCCAGCAGTTTTGGGTTCTTCTATGGCTACACCTTC.

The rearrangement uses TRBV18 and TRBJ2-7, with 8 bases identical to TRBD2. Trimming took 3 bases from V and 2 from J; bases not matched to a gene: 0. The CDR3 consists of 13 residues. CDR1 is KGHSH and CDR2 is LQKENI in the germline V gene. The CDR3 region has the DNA TGTGCCAGCTCACCTAGCGGGACCTACGAGCAGTACTTC. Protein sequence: CASSPSGTYEQYF.

Written as DNA, the CDR3 is TGTGCCAGCAGCTTAGTACCGGAGCTTGAGCAGTTCTTC. Amino acids: CASSLVPELEQFF. The rearrangement joins TRBV11-2 to TRBJ2-1, with D unresolved. From germline, CDR1 is SGHAT and CDR2 FQNNGV. This CDR3 is built from 13 residues. Trimming left V 1 base short and J 9 bases short, with 10 bases between. The variable domain in full, with the rest retrieved from reference TRBV11-2 and TRBJ2-1, is EAGVAQSPRYKIIEKRQSVAFWCNPISGHATLYWYQQILGQGPKLLIQFQNNGVVDDSQLPKDRFSAERLKGVDSTLKIQPAKLEDSAVYLCASSLVPELEQFFGPGTRLTVL.

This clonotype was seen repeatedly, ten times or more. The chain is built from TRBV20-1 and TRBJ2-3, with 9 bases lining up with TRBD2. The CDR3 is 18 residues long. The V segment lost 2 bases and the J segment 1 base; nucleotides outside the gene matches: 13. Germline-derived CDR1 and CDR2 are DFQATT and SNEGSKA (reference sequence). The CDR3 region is CSARNAGGPSFGTDTQYF. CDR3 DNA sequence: TGCAGTGCTAGAAACGCGGGAGGGCCCAGCTTCGGCACAGATACGCAGTATTTT.

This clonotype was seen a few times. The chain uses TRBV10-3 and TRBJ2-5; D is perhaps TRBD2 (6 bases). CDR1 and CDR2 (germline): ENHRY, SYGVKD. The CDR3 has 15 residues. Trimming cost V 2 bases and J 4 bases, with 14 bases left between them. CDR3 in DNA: TGTGCCATCAGTGAGGGTACCGGGAGAGGAGAGACCCAGTACTTC. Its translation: CAISEGTGRGETQYF.